This TCR beta chain originates from a study of shared clonotypes between healthy human individuals. The junction had 12 bases not matched to a gene; V was cut back by 5 bases and J by 8 bases. The CDR3 is made up of 16 amino acids. Germline CDR1 reads MNHEY; CDR2 reads SMNVEV (reference sequence). As handled by the study authors: ImmunoSEQ junction-only sequences lacked quality scores, so their filtering differed. Using immunoSEQ multiplex PCR, the repertoire was profiled, and TCRdb retains in-frame clones only, with some absent. From that table come the V and J calls and clone size; the DNA was used to work out D and trimming. The sample includes nearly 1 million clones, about three quarters of them seen just once. Among the donors, all were Caucasian adults who lived in Nashville, Tennessee.

This TCR derives from a man aged 18 to 30 in good health. The chain employs TRBV27 and TRBJ2-1; 10 bases are a match to TRBD2. Sequencing was done on a sample of memory CD4+ T cells sorted from blood. As to subset: CD45RA-negative fraction. CDR3 amino acids: CASSDLTGLANYEQFF. DNA of the CDR3: TGTGCCAGCAGTGACCTTACGGGACTAGCGAACTATGAGCAGTTCTTC.